These 14 T cell receptor beta chains were all obtained from the same sample, sequenced in a study of brain T cells in children with intractable seizures. Indicated time point: blood from clinic visit 5 months post-surgery; TSC patient then seizure free. TCRdb's table, derived via immunoSEQ multiplex PCR, lists solely in-frame clones and lacks some. The sample holds about 340,000 clones, about 93% seen once. The sample here was peripheral blood, taken about 5 months after surgery. Every receptor here comes from a boy in the first two years of life with tuberous sclerosis and intractable seizures.

V and J are TRBV4-1 and TRBJ2-3, with 8 bases fitting TRBD2. This CDR3 is 17 amino acids long. With 3 bases clipped from V and 2 bases from J, the junction kept 10 bases outside the gene matches. From germline, CDR1 is MGHRA and CDR2 YSYEKL. The CDR3 DNA follows: TGCGCCAGCAGCCAGGGAGGCGGGGGGCCCACCACAGATACGCAGTATTTT. This gives the protein CASSQGGGGPTTDTQYF.

This chain uses TRBV6-1 with TRBJ2-1, with 10 bases fitting TRBD2. The CDR3 is 16 amino acids. Germline values: CDR1 MNHNS, CDR2 SASEGT. V was pared by 4 bases and J by 8 bases, with 11 bases of the junction left unmatched. CDR3 sequence (DNA): TGTGCCAGCAGTGCACTAGCGGGATGGGCCGGGGATGAGCAGTTCTTC. This sequence encodes CASSALAGWAGDEQFF.

Turning to this clone: The germline gene is not matched at one end of the junction; a read error may be the cause. The J gene is TRBJ2-7, the V gene TRBV27; 8 bases line up with TRBD1. CDR1 and CDR2 from the germline V gene are MNHEY and SMNVEV (reference sequence). This CDR3 is 15 amino acids long. CDR3 region: CASSLSTTGDYEQYF. Written as DNA, the CDR3 is TGTGCCAGCAGTCTATCAACGACAGGGGACTACGAGCAGTACTTC.

This clone came up once. The chain has TRBV11-2 and TRBJ2-5, with 8 bases that match TRBD2. The trim removed 4 bases at V and 5 bases at J, leaving 9 bases unmatched. The CDR3 is 15 amino acids. Germline CDR1 reads SGHAT; CDR2 reads FQNNGV. The CDR3 region has the DNA TGTGCCAGCAGCTCAGTCCAGCGGGGGACTGAGACCCAGTACTTC. This translates into CASSSVQRGTETQYF. Full variable domain (rest looked up from reference TRBV11-2 and TRBJ2-5): EAGVAQSPRYKIIEKRQSVAFWCNPISGHATLYWYQQILGQGPKLLIQFQNNGVVDDSQLPKDRFSAERLKGVDSTLKIQPAKLEDSAVYLCASSSVQRGTETQYFGPGTRLLVL.

This clone has more than one count but fewer than ten. V and J are TRBV19 and TRBJ1-3; D gene ambiguous. The V end lost 3 bases, the J end lost 0 bases, and 9 bases lay between the germline ends. Germline V gene lookup returns CDR1 LNHDA and CDR2 SQIVND (reference sequence). This CDR3 has 15 residues. CDR3 bases: TGTGCCAGTAGTATCGGACCCTTCTCTGGAAACACCATATATTTT. It translates to CASSIGPFSGNTIYF.

This sequence joins TRBV5-1 and TRBJ1-3; D gene ambiguous. The CDR3 is 15 residues long. Trimming removed 3 bases from V and 2 bases from J, with 12 bases in between. Germline CDR1 reads SGHRS; CDR2 reads YFSETQ. The CDR3 DNA follows: TGCGCCAGCAGCTGGGAGAACACCGCTGGAAACACCATATATTTT. Translated, it gives CASSWENTAGNTIYF.

V and J are TRBV12-3 or TRBV12-4 and TRBJ2-7; D may match TRBD1 or TRBD2 (5 bases each). The V end was cut by 0 bases, the J end by 11 bases, with 14 bases between. This CDR3 has 13 amino acids. CDR3 residues: CASSLALGRVKYF. The CDR3 DNA reads as TGTGCCAGCAGTTTAGCGCTGGGGCGGGTTAAGTACTTC.

This chain links TRBV5-6 with TRBJ1-5, with D possibly being TRBD1 (5 bases). V dropped 3 bases and J dropped 1 base, with 11 bases sitting between them. This CDR3 spans 15 amino acids. Germline-derived CDR1 and CDR2 are SGHDT and YYEEEE. The DNA of the CDR3 is TGTGCCAGCAGCTATCGGGGCATCAGCAATCAGCCCCAGCATTTT. Translated, it gives CASSYRGISNQPQHF. The full variable domain, its missing parts supplied by reference TRBV5-6 and TRBJ1-5, is DAGVTQSPTHLIKTRGQQVTLRCSPKSGHDTVSWYQQALGQGPQFIFQYYEEEERQRGNFPDRFSGHQFPNYSSELNVNALLLGDSALYLCASSYRGISNQPQHFGDGTRLSIL.

This clone was detected a few times. The V gene is TRBV25-1, the J gene TRBJ1-5; D call uncertain. The CDR3 runs 14 residues. The V end lost 3 bases, the J end lost 3 bases, and 9 bases lay between the germline ends. CDR1 MGHDK and CDR2 SYGVNS come from the germline V gene. The CDR3 loop reads CASSDRLVNQPQHF. The CDR3 nucleotides read TGTGCCAGCAGTGATCGACTTGTCAATCAGCCCCAGCATTTT. Based on the CDR3 plus reference TRBV25-1 and TRBJ1-5, the full variable domain is EADIYQTPRYLVIGTGKKITLECSQTMGHDKMYWYQQDPGMELHLIHYSYGVNSTEKGDLSSESTVSRIRTEHFPLTLESARPSHTSQYLCASSDRLVNQPQHFGDGTRLSIL.

This chain connects TRBV23-1 to TRBJ2-5; D is perhaps TRBD2 (6 bases). TRBV23-1 counts as an open reading frame of uncertain function. The CDR3 extends over 17 amino acids. Trimming stripped 8 bases from V and 5 bases from J, with 27 bases between. The CDR3 loop is CASAQRRGILVGETQYF. The DNA for the CDR3 is TGCGCCAGCGCCCAAAGACGGGGGATTCTGGTCGGGGAGACCCAGTACTTC.

The chain joins TRBV25-1 to TRBJ2-5; D is unclear. The ends were cut back, 4 bases at V and 5 bases at J, with 14 bases in the middle. This CDR3 is 14 amino acids long. The V gene's germline CDR1 is MGHDK and CDR2 SYGVNS. For the CDR3, the DNA is TGTGCCAGCAGTGCCCCAGTATCGTGGGAGACCCAGTACTTC. Translation gives CASSAPVSWETQYF.

The genes are TRBV30 and TRBJ1-1, with D possibly being TRBD1 (5 bases). The CDR3 is made up of 11 amino acids. Germline loops: CDR1 GTSNPN, CDR2 SVGIG (reference sequence). The V gene lost 0 bases and the J gene lost 10 bases, with 9 bases spanning the gap. The DNA for the CDR3 is TGTGCCTGGAGTGTACGGGGGTTAGCTTTCTTT. Translated, it gives CAWSVRGLAFF. The variable domain in full, with the rest retrieved from reference TRBV30 and TRBJ1-1, is SQTIHQWPATLVQPVGSPLSLECTVEGTSNPNLYWYRQAAGRGLQLLFYSVGIGQISSEVPQNLSASRPQDRQFILSSKKLLLSDSGFYLCAWSVRGLAFFGQGTRLTVV.

The rearrangement links TRBV19 to TRBJ2-5; tentatively, D is TRBD2 (6 bases). The CDR3 runs 14 residues. Germline CDR1 reads LNHDA; CDR2 reads SQIVND (reference sequence). The germline V and J ends were trimmed by 5 bases and 5 bases, with 15 bases remaining between them. The CDR3 sequence is CASSAGFFGETQYF. CDR3 DNA: TGTGCCAGTAGTGCGGGATTTTTTGGGGAGACCCAGTACTTC. The complete variable domain, with remaining parts taken from reference TRBV19 and TRBJ2-5, reads DGGITQSPKYLFRKEGQNVTLSCEQNLNHDAMYWYRQDPGQGLRLIYYSQIVNDFQKGDIAEGYSVSREKKESFPLTVTSAQKNPTAFYLCASSAGFFGETQYFGPGTRLLVL.

CDR3 nucleotide sequence: TGTGCCAGCAGCTCGCTCGGGACAGGGGGCGGTGGATATGAAAAACTGTTTTTT. As protein: CASSSLGTGGGGYEKLFF. This chain uses TRBV7-2 with TRBJ1-4; 12 nucleotides agree with TRBD1. The CDR3 spans 18 residues. CDR1 SGHTA and CDR2 FQGNSA come from the germline V gene. After removal of 4 bases from V and 6 bases from J, the junction contained 12 bases not matched to a gene.